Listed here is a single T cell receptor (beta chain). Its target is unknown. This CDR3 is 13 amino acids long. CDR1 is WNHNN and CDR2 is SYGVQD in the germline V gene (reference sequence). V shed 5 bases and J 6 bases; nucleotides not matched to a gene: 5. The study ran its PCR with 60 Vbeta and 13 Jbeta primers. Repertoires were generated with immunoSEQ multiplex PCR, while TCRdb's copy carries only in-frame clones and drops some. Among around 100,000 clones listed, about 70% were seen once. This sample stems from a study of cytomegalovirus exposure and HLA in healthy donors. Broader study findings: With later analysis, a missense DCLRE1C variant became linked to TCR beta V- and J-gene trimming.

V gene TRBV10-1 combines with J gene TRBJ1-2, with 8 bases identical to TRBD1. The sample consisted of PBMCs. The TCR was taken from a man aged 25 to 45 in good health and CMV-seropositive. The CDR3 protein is CASSPGGANGYTF. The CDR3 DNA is TGCGCCAGCAGTCCAGGGGGCGCAAATGGCTACACCTTC.